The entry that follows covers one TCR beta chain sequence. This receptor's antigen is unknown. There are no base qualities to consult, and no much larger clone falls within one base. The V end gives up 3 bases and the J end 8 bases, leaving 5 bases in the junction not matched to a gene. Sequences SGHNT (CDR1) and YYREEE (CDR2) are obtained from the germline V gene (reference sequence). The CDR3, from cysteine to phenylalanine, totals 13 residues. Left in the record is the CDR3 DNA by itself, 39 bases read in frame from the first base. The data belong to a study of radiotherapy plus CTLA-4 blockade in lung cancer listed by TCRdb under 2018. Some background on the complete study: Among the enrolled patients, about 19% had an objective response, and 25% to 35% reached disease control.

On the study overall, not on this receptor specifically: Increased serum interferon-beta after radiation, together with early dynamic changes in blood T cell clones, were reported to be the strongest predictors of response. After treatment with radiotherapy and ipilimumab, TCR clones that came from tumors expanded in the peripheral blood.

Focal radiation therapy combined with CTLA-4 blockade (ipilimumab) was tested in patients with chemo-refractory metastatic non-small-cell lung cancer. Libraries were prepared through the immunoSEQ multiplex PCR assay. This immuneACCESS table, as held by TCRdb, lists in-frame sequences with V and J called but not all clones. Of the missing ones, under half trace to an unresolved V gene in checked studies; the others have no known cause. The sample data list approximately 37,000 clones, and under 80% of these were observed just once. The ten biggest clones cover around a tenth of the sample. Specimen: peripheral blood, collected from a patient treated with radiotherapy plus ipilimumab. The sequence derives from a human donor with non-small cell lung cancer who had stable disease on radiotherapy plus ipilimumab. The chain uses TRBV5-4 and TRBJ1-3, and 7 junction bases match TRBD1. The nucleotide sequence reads TGTGCCAGCAGCTATGCAGGGGGGCACACCATATATTTT. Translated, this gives CASSYAGGHTIYF.